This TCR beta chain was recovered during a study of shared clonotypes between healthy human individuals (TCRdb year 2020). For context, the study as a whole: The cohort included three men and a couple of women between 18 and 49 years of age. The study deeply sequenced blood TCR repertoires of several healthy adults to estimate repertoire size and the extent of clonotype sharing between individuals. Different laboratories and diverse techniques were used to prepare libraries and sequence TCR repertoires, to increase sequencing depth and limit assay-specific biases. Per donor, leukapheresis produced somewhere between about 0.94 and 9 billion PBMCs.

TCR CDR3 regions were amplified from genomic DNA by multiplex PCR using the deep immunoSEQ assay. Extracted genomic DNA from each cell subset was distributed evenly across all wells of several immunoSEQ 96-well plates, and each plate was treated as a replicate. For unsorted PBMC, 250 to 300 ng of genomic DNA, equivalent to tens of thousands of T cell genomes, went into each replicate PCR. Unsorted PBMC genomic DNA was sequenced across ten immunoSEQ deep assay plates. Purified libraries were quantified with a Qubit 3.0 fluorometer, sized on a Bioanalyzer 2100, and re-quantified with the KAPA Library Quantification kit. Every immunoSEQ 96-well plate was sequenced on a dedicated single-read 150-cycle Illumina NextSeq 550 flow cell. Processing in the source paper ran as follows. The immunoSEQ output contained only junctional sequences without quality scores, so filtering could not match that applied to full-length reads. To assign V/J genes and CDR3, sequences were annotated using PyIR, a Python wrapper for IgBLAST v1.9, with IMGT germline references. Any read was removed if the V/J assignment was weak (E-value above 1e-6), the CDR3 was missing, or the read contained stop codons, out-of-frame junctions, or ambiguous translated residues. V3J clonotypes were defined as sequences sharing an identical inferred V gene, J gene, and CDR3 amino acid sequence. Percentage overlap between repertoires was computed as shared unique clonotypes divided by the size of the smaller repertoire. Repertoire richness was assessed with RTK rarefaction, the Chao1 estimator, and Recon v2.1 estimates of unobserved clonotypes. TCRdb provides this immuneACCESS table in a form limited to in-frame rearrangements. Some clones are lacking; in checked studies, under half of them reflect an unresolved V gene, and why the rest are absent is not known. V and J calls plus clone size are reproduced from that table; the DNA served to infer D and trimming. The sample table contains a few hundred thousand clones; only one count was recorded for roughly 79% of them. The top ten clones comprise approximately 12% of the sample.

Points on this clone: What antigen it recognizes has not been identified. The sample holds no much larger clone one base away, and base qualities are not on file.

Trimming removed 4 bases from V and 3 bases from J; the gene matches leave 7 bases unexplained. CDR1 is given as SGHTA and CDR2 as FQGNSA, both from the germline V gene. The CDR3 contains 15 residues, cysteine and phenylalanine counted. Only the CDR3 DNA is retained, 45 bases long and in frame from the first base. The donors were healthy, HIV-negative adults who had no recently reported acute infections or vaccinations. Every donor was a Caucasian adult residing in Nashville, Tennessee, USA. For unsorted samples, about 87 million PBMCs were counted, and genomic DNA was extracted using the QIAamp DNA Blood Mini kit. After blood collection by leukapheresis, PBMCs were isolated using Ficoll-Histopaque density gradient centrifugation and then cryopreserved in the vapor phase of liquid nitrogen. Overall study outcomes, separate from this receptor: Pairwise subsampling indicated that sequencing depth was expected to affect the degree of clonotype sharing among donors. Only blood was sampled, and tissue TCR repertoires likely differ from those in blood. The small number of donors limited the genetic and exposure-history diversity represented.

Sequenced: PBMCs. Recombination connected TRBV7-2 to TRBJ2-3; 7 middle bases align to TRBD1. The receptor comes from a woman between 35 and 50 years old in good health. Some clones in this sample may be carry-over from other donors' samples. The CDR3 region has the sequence CASSSQTGRTDTQYF. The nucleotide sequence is TGTGCCAGCAGCTCACAGACAGGGCGAACAGATACGCAGTATTTT.